A single sample gave rise to the 18 T cell receptor beta chains below, sequenced in a study of T cells expressing NK-cell markers (dated by TCRdb to the early 2020s). Libraries were built with 5' RACE. Reads for this sample came from an Illumina HiSeq 2000. The reads were reprocessed in TCRdb, with one entry per CDR3 protein sequence and no accompanying DNA. For this sample, the table gives 400,000 or so distinct CDR3 sequences. The ten top clones hold roughly a tenth of the sample. Sequenced sample: blood T cells: a sorted CD56 or NKG2C T cell subset, CD4+ or CD8+ T cells, or bulk PBMC T cells (not recorded which). The receptors come from a woman aged 50 to 60 in good health. Donor details come from another sample of the same person, matched by shared clones.

This sequence joins TRBV30 and TRBJ2-5; the TCRdb D gene call, TRBD2, has no DNA to confirm it. The CDR3 spans 11 residues. CDR1 is GTSNPN and CDR2 is SVGIG in the germline V gene (reference sequence). CDR3 sequence: CAWTEGETQYF.

The genes are TRBV3-1 and TRBJ2-7. The CDR3 is made up of 14 amino acids. In germline, CDR1 is LGHDT, CDR2 YNNKEL (reference sequence). CDR3: CASSRLPVNYEQYF.

V usage is TRBV27 and J usage is TRBJ2-1; without DNA, the TCRdb call of TRBD1 cannot be checked. The CDR3 runs 15 residues. Germline CDR1 reads MNHEY; CDR2 reads SMNVEV (reference sequence). CDR3 protein: CASSPDRAAYNEQFF.

V and J are TRBV5-1 and TRBJ2-1; the D gene TCRdb calls, TRBD2, cannot be checked with no DNA. Germline V lookup: CDR1 SGHRS, CDR2 YFSETQ. This CDR3 spans 14 amino acids. CDR3 residues: CASSLEGRANEQFF.

The rearrangement links TRBV20-1 to TRBJ2-5; checking the TCRdb D call of TRBD1 is not possible without DNA. Germline V gives CDR1 DFQATT, CDR2 SNEGSKA (reference sequence). CDR3 size: 15 residues. CDR3 residues: CSAPGGGKIKKTQYF.

This rearrangement joins TRBV3-1 to TRBJ1-1. The CDR3 sequence is 11 residues long. The germline CDR1 and CDR2 sequences are LGHDT and YNNKEL (reference sequence). The CDR3 loop is CASSRGHEAFF.

J is TRBJ1-2 and V is TRBV10-3. CDR3 length equals 12 residues. The germline V gene encodes CDR1 ENHRY and CDR2 SYGVKD. CDR3 region: CAISESLRGYTF.

The rearrangement uses TRBV12-3 or TRBV12-4 and TRBJ1-2. The length of the CDR3 is 14 residues. The CDR3 loop is CASSQPQTVYGYTF.

This sequence joins TRBV4-1 and TRBJ1-1. Germline loops: CDR1 MGHRA, CDR2 YSYEKL. CDR3 length: 16 amino acids. The CDR3 sequence: CASSHPKDGGNTEAFF.

The V call is TRBV7-8, the J call TRBJ1-2. Germline V lookup: CDR1 SGHVS, CDR2 FQNEAQ. The CDR3 has 14 amino acids. The CDR3: CASSLGVLMGGYTF.

V usage is TRBV3-1 and J usage is TRBJ2-1; there is no DNA to check the TCRdb D call of TRBD2. The CDR3 length is 15 residues. CDR1 is LGHDT, CDR2 YNNKEL, per germline (reference sequence). This CDR3 is CASSLSGGRYNEQFF.

CDR3 sequence: CAWSVVGSGSEQFF. The rearrangement joins TRBV30 to TRBJ2-1; TCRdb proposes TRBD2, but this gene call is untestable without DNA. The CDR3 loop spans 14 amino acids. Per germline, CDR1 GTSNPN and CDR2 SVGIG (reference sequence).

The gene calls are TRBV20-1 and TRBJ2-5. Germline V lookup: CDR1 DFQATT, CDR2 SNEGSKA (reference sequence). CDR3 length: 13 residues. The chain's CDR3 is CSANPGLGETQYF.

The rearrangement joins TRBV10-3 to TRBJ2-7. Germline V gene lookup returns CDR1 ENHRY and CDR2 SYGVKD. This CDR3 has 13 residues. The CDR3: CAISDGPRYEQYF.

The chain recombines TRBV5-6 with TRBJ1-2. Germline CDR1 is SGHDT and CDR2 is YYEEEE. The CDR3 spans 13 residues. The CDR3 sequence is CASTLNGLGGYTF. The full variable domain, its missing parts supplied by reference TRBV5-6 and TRBJ1-2, is DAGVTQSPTHLIKTRGQQVTLRCSPKSGHDTVSWYQQALGQGPQFIFQYYEEEERQRGNFPDRFSGHQFPNYSSELNVNALLLGDSALYLCASTLNGLGGYTFGSGTRLTVV.

This chain connects TRBV3-1 to TRBJ2-7; TCRdb indicates TRBD1, and absent DNA this call remains unverified. CDR3 length: 16 amino acids. From germline, CDR1 is LGHDT and CDR2 YNNKEL (reference sequence). The CDR3 loop is CASSQAGDRDIYEQYF.

This sequence joins TRBV14 and TRBJ2-2; no DNA is available, so the TRBD2 call from TCRdb remains unchecked. The germline CDR1 and CDR2 sequences are SGHDN and FVKESK. CDR3 length equals 19 residues. The CDR3 region is CASSQGLAGVWGNTGELFF.

The V gene is TRBV12-3 or TRBV12-4, the J gene TRBJ2-7; TCRdb designates TRBD2, a call that cannot be tested without DNA. This CDR3 contains 15 residues. The CDR3 spells CASSSAGVPPYEQYF.